The 2 T cell receptor beta chains below come from one sample, sequenced in a study of immune characterization of retroperitoneal liposarcoma. MiXCR was run by TCRdb on the PCR reads, yielding one entry per CDR3 protein. The sample consists of just under 2,500 distinct CDR3 sequences, roughly half of them appearing once. Sequencing was carried out using tumor tissue. These receptors were collected from a female donor with retroperitoneal liposarcoma.

This clonotype showed up just once. V is TRBV7-2 and J is TRBJ2-5, with 9 bases identical to TRBD2. The J call is uncertain, as TRBJ2-7 better fits the DNA end. CDR1 and CDR2 (germline): SGHTA, FQGNSA. CDR3 length equals 14 residues. In DNA form, the CDR3 reads TGTGCCAGCCGACCGACTAGCGGTAACTACGAGCAGTACTTC. Its translation is CASRPTSGNYEQYF.

This chain connects TRBV6-1 to TRBJ1-1; D is unclear. The germline gives CDR1 MNHNS, CDR2 SASEGT. There are 14 residues in the CDR3. Trimming removed 6 bases at V and 5 bases at J, with 16 bases between. CDR3 sequence (DNA): TGTGCCAGCAGAGATTGGGGATTTGAGACTGAAGCTTTCTTT. Translating it yields CASRDWGFETEAFF.